What follows describes a single T cell receptor beta chain. As yet, its antigen is unknown. This specimen belongs to a study of T cell clusters in autoimmune cytopenias. Study-level information: TRB sequencing had a median about 52,000 reads and approximately 2,500 distinct clonotypes per sample. Study results and limitations: Active autoimmune hepatitis patients had around 3-fold fewer exclusive TRB clusters than healthy donors. Comparing secondary cytopenia with chronic lymphocytic leukemia showed no cluster-lack signature, apparently masked by lymphoma repertoire. TRB repertoire shifts in secondary cytopenia and chronic lymphocytic leukemia mostly reflected lymphoma, not autoimmunity.

Germline CDR1 is DFQATT and CDR2 is SNEGSKA (reference sequence). The CDR3 consists of 14 residues. TRB was amplified by touch-down multiplex PCR, primer pools A and B combined. TCRdb processed the multiplex PCR reads again and assigns one entry to each CDR3 protein, with no DNA. The sample table includes 8,300 or so distinct CDR3 sequences. Roughly 38,000 genome equivalents of blood DNA were amplified for TRB. The sequence was collected from a human donor with an autoimmune cytopenia or autoimmune hepatitis (not recorded which). The J gene is TRBJ2-2, the V gene TRBV20-1; no DNA is available, so the TRBD1 call from TCRdb remains unchecked. The material sequenced was peripheral blood. CDR3 residues: CSAKDRGRGGELFF.